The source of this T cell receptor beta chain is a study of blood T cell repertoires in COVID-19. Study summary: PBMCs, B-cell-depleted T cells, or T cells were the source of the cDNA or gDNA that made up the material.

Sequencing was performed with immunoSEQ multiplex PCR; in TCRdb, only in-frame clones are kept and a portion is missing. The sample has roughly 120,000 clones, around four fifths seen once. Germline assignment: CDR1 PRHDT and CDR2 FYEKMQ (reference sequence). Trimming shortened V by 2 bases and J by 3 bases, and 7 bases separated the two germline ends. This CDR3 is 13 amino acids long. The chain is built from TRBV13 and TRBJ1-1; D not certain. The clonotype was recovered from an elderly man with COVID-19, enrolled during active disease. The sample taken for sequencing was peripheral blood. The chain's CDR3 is CASSLFRDTEAFF. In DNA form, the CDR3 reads TGTGCCAGCAGCTTATTCCGGGACACTGAAGCTTTCTTT.